What follows is one T cell receptor (beta chain) and its context. This clone was found a few times. Its antigen is unknown. Per-base qualities were not stored, and no clone one base away is much larger. These data originate in a study of cytomegalovirus exposure and HLA in healthy donors (TCRdb year 2017). About the investigation overall: An earlier analysis of 587 of the donors reported over 250 Gb of sequence data and 95 million to 140 million unique TCR beta sequences obtained from about 179 million T cells. Approximately 300 gigabases of sequencing data and tens of millions of unique TCR sequences were included in an early release covering roughly 700 HLA-typed donors. Of the roughly 390 genotyped donors, approximately 81% were placed in the genetic ancestry cluster associated with self-reported Caucasian donors. The study was designed to test whether signatures of past pathogen exposure could be identified by cataloging public T cell receptors. The study used immunosequencing to profile the T cell repertoires of some 600 subjects and linked those repertoires to cytomegalovirus serostatus. Besides the first cohort of approximately 670 subjects, a separate validation cohort made up of 95 to 150 different subjects was used. To predict cytomegalovirus infection status, the study brought together high-throughput TCR immunosequencing, statistical association of individual TCRs with disease status, and machine learning. A later analysis re-analyzed previously published TCR beta repertoires from roughly 600 donors and added high-resolution HLA genotyping to study TCR occurrence patterns. Rather than drawing on any new phenotypic data, the later analysis identified candidate immune exposures from TCR beta sequences and the way those sequences occurred across donors. An earlier analysis of around 540 of the donors applied high-throughput TCR beta sequencing to assess whether each TCR beta V gene segment acted as functional or pseudogenic. Alongside the repertoire data, information on donor age, sex, ethnicity and CMV serostatus was compiled. In a later genetic analysis, genome-wide SNP genotypes for about 60% of the 666 donors were used, and that subset was treated as a discovery cohort. All discovery cohort repertoires had been generated on a single sequencing platform. HLA typing covered class I and class II loci at four-digit resolution. The number of typed donors differed by locus: about 629-640 for A, B, C, DRB1 and DQB1; approximately 520 for DQA1; some 610 for DPA1; and 400 to 480 for DPB1. Five DR-DQ haplotypes were treated as single units for association and clustering because of strong linkage in the cohort. Among 350 to 400 genotyped donors of the cohort, an average of roughly 240,000 unique TCR beta nucleotide sequences were sequenced per donor, roughly 18% of them non-productive.

The cohort comprised several hundred healthy bone marrow donors. At the time of sampling, all cohort members were nominally healthy, though unrecorded immune exposures were likely present. The donor was CMV seropositive and was included in the group of approximately 310 seropositive cohort members. A peripheral blood sample was provided by each donor, and peripheral blood mononuclear cells were used for TCR beta sequencing. The Qiagen DNeasy Blood Extraction Kit was used to extract genomic DNA from the blood cell samples. V is cut back by 1 base and J by 4 bases, with 4 bases in the junction unmatched. As encoded in the germline V gene, CDR1 is SGHTA while CDR2 is FQGNSA. The CDR3 runs 15 amino acids, cysteine and phenylalanine included. Only the CDR3 DNA is retained, 45 bases long and in frame from the first base. Library construction relied on the immunoSEQ multiplex PCR assay. For the multiplex PCR, a mixture combining 60 forward primers for TCR Vbeta segments and 13 reverse primers for TCR Jbeta segments was used. The CDR3 region of rearranged TCR beta genes was amplified from genomic DNA by a multiplex PCR assay. On the Illumina HiSeq System, the amplified TCR beta libraries were sequenced as 87-base-pair reads. The paper's processing steps were these. In a later analysis, tens of millions of unique TCR beta chains were counted across the 650 to 700 repertoires, and about 9.9 million of these chains were shared by at least two donors. To remove PCR and sequencing errors, raw reads were error-corrected and collapsed into unique sequences using a nearest-neighbor algorithm that merged closely related sequences. CDR3 sequences were aligned to IMGT reference sequences to assign V, D and J gene segments. For a sequence to be retained, at least a six-nucleotide match to both a V gene segment and a J gene segment was required. A rearrangement counted as productive if the CDR3 had no stop codons and remained in frame with V and J, and every other rearrangement counted as non-productive. Following IMGT convention, CDR3 was defined as the stretch from the second conserved V-encoded cysteine up to the conserved J-encoded phenylalanine. The earlier analysis of 450 to 750 of the donors excluded any sequence lacking an unambiguous match to a single V gene segment. In an earlier analysis of 450 to 700 of the donors, V segments were called functional above 56.7% productive rearrangements and were called segregating when the between-donor standard deviation exceeded 5%. A statistical classification framework was built to diagnose cytomegalovirus status from the catalog of TCR beta chain sequences. A later analysis assigned V and J genes by comparing TCR nucleotide sequences with IMGT/GENE-DB human TR gene sequences. A later analysis assigned CDR3 sequences and most-parsimonious VDJ recombination scenarios with the TCRdist pipeline. In a later analysis, every TCR beta chain was defined by the combination of its CDR3 amino acid sequence and its V-gene family, and reads without a unique V-gene family were dropped. As a way to deal with suspected cross-contamination and a sequencing artifact, a later analysis dropped roughly 600 nucleotide sequences that were highly shared and had low generation probability. In a later analysis, a clonal expansion index for each public chain was calculated from normalized within-repertoire ranks of inferred template counts. A later analysis computed generation probabilities with a VDJ recombination model fitted to out-of-frame rearrangements, and checked the results against IGoR. In a later analysis, TCR-TCR, TCR-HLA and TCR-CMV co-occurrence was scored with hypergeometric tests, and a repertoire-size bias correction was applied to TCR pairs. To estimate false discovery rates, a later analysis permuted the HLA or CMV assignments 20 times. In a later analysis, co-occurring TCRs were grouped with DBSCAN, and TCRdist sequence similarity was added when clustering was performed within HLA-allele-positive subsets. For co-occurrence clustering, repertoires with fewer than 30,000 or more than 120,000 public chains were excluded, along with a handful of repertoires with anomalous nucleotide sharing. TCRdb took this table from immuneACCESS and kept in-frame rearrangements with V and J called. Such tables lack part of the clones; where checked against another copy, unresolved V genes explain under half of the gap, and the rest is unexplained. From that table come the V and J calls and clone size; the DNA was used to work out D and trimming. This sample is represented by some 200,000 clones; 75% to 90% of them were singletons. The ten biggest clones cover over 5% of the sample.

The study at large found these results: A total of some 180 TCR beta chains were listed by the study as associated with cytomegalovirus. In a later analysis, the rate of TCR association differed among HLA loci, with DRB1 alleles having the most associated TCRs and HLA-C alleles having the fewest. A later genetic analysis reported fewer N-insertions in productive TCRs among donors in an Asian-associated ancestry cluster than the roughly 700-donor mean. The authors suggested that the approach could potentially be generalized to other disease states and immunological phenotypes. At a false discovery rate of 0.05, a later analysis linked under 20,000 TCR beta sequences to specific HLA alleles. Roughly uniform sequencing depth across donors was assumed in presence/absence analyses, although this assumption may not hold. When HLA alleles, especially DR and DQ, strongly co-occurred, TCR associations were difficult to assign to individual alleles. V-gene and J-gene trimming of TCR beta chains was associated with a missense DCLRE1C variant in a later genetic analysis, and the association was replicated in an independent cohort. Some IMGT-functional V segments, including TRBV6-2 and TRBV6-3, could not be distinguished by the 87-base-pair reads and were therefore excluded. Three of the identified cytomegalovirus-associated TCR beta chains were confirmed in vitro to be specific for cytomegalovirus antigens. In both the original and validation cohorts, the classifier was reported to diagnose cytomegalovirus status with high specificity and sensitivity. A later analysis found that HLA-associated TCR beta chains were more clonally expanded and had lower generation probabilities than equally common non-associated chains. Linkage disequilibrium might explain the correlated functional status among segregating V segments, but an unknown experimental factor could not be excluded. Across donors, most TCR sequences were observed very rarely, whereas some public TCRs were present in many individuals. An earlier analysis of approximately 570 of the donors showed that most TCR beta V segments appeared in productive rearrangements either about 90% or about 30% of the time, which broadly matched IMGT annotations. The cohort was sequenced for TCR beta chains only, and without alpha or paired-chain data the features that could be detected were limited. Most CMV-associated TCR beta chains appeared to be HLA-restricted in a later analysis, and the HLA associations seemed to be driven largely by CMV exposure. According to a later analysis, parvovirus B19, influenza, CMV and Epstein-Barr virus appeared linked to several top co-occurrence clusters. For the cohort, immune exposure information was limited to CMV serostatus. A further reported finding was that TCR beta sequences accurately predicted the HLA-A and HLA-B alleles for most subjects in the first cohort. Because HLA typing was unavailable for some donors at each locus, only the typed subset was used in association tests. Because counts were too low, 15 to 20 rarely observed V segments, including chromosome 9 orphons, were excluded from the earlier analysis of roughly 580 of the donors. The sequencing pipeline was judged likely to have produced a cluster of highly shared sequence variants as a technical artifact.

This receptor was identified in a woman between 45 and 60 years old in good health and CMV-seropositive. The V and J segments used are TRBV7-2 and TRBJ2-3, with TRBD2 matching 8 junction bases. Sequencing used PBMCs. In nucleotides, the sequence is TGTGCCAGCAGCTTAGTTGCGGGGGGATCAGATACGCAGTATTTT. The resulting protein is CASSLVAGGSDTQYF.